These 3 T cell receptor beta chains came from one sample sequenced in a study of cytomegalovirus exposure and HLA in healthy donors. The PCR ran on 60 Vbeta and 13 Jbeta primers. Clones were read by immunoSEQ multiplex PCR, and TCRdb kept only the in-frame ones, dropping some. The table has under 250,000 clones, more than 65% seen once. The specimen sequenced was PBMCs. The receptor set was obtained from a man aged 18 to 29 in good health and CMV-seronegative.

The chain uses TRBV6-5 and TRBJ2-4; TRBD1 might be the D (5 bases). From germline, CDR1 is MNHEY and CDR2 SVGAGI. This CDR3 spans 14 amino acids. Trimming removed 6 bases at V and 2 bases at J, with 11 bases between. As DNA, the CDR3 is TGTGCCAGCAGGGCAGGGTTGACCAAAAACATTCAGTACTTC. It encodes CASRAGLTKNIQYF.

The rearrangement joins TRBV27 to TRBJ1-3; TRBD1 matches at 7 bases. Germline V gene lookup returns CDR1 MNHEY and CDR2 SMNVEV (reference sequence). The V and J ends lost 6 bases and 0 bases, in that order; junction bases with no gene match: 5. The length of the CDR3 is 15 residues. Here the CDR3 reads CASRLDRYSGNTIYF. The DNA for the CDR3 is TGTGCCAGCAGGTTGGACAGGTACTCTGGAAACACCATATATTTT.

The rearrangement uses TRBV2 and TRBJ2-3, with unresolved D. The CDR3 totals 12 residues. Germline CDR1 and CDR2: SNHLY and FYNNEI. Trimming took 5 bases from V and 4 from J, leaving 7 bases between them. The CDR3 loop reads CASSRSADTQYF. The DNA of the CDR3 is TGTGCCAGCAGTCGGAGCGCAGATACGCAGTATTTT.